The present T cell receptor (beta chain) was sequenced within a study of neoadjuvant anti-PD-1 for oral cavity cancer. Points on this clone: No antigen is known for it.

Profiling relied on immunoSEQ multiplex PCR, and the TCRdb table lists in-frame clones only, not all of them. Of under 85,000 clones in the sample, about 80% were seen once. CDR1 and CDR2 from the germline V gene are SEHNR and FQNEAQ (reference sequence). CDR3 length: 15 residues. Trimming took off 5 bases at V and 3 bases at J, with 14 bases between the two ends. Study-wide findings and caveats: Post-nivolumab, blood T cell clonality was significantly elevated in non-responders.

The source material was PBMCs, sampled before nivolumab (anti-PD-1) treatment. V is TRBV7-9 and J is TRBJ1-5; a possible D gene is TRBD1 (5 bases). The sequence was obtained from a person aged 40 to 85 with oral cavity squamous cell carcinoma. CDR3 coding DNA: TGTGCCAGCAGCCCGACCTGGGGACCCAATCAGCCCCAGCATTTT. Protein sequence: CASSPTWGPNQPQHF. Full variable domain (outside the CDR3, taken from reference TRBV7-9 and TRBJ1-5): DTGVSQNPRHKITKRGQNVTFRCDPISEHNRLYWYRQTLGQGPEFLTYFQNEAQLEKSRLLSDRFSAERPKGSFSTLEIQRTEQGDSAMYLCASSPTWGPNQPQHFGDGTRLSIL.